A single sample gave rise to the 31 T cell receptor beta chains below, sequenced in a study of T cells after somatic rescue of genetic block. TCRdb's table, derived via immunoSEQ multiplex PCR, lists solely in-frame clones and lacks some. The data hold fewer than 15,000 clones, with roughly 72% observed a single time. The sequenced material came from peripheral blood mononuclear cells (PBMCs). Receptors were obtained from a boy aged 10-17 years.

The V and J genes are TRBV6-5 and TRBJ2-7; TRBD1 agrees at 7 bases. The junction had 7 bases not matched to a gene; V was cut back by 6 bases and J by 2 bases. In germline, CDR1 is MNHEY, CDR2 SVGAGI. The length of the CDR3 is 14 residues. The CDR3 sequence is CASRTGTVTYEQYF. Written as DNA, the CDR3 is TGTGCCAGCAGGACCGGGACAGTTACCTACGAGCAGTACTTC.

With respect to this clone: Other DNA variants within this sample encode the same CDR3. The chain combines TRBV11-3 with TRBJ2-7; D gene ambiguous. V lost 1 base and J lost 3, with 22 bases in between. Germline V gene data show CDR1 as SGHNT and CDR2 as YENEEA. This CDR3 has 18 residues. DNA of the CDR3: TGTGCCAGCAGCTTAGCCCGGCAGTCGCCGGTTCTTAGCTACGAGCAGTACTTC. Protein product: CASSLARQSPVLSYEQYF.

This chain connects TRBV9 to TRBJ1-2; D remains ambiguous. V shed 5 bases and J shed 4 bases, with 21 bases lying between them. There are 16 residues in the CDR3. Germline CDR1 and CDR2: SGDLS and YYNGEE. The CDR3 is CASSLDALPPSYGYTF. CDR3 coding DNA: TGTGCCAGCAGTTTGGATGCTCTTCCCCCCAGCTATGGCTACACCTTC.

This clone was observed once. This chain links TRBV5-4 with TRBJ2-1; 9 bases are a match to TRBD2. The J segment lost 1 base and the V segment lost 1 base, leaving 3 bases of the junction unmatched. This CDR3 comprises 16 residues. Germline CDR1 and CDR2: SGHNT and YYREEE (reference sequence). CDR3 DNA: TGTGCCAGCAGCTTGTCCCTAGCGGGGTCCTACAATGAGCAGTTCTTC. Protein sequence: CASSLSLAGSYNEQFF.

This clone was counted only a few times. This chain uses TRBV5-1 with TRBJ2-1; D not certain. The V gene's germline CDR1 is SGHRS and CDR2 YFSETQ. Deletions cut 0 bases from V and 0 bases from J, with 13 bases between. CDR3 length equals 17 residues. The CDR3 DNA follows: TGCGCCAGCAGCTTGGCGTGGGTGCCGGGCTCCTACAATGAGCAGTTCTTC. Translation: CASSLAWVPGSYNEQFF.

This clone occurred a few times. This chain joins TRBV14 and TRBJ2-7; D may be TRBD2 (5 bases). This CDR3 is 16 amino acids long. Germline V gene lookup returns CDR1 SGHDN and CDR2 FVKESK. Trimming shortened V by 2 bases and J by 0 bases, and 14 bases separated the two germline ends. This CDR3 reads CASSQKQFGISYEQYF. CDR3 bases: TGTGCCAGCAGCCAAAAACAATTCGGGATCTCCTACGAGCAGTACTTC.

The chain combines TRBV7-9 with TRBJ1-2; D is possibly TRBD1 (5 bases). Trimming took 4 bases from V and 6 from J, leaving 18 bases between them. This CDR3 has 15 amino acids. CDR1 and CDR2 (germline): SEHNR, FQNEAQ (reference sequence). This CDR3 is CASSSPFGGGDGYTF. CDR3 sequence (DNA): TGTGCCAGCAGCTCCCCCTTCGGGGGGGGAGATGGCTACACCTTC.

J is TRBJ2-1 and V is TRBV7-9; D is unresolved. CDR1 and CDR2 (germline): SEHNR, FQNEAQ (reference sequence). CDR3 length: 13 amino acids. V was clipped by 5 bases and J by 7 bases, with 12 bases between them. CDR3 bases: TGTGCCAGCAGCCCGCGAAACGGGAATGAGCAGTTCTTC. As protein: CASSPRNGNEQFF.

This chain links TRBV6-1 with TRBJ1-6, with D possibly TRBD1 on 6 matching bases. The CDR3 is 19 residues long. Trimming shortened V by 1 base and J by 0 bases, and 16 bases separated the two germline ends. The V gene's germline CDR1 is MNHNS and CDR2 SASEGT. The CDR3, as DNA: TGTGCCAGCAGTGAAGGGACAGTTTTCTTGAGCTCCTATAATTCACCCCTCCACTTT. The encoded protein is CASSEGTVFLSSYNSPLHF.

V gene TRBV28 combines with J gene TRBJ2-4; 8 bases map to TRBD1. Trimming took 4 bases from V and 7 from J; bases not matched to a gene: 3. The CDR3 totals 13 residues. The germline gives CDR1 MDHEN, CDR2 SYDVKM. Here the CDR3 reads CASSSDRVNIQYF. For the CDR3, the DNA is TGTGCCAGCAGTTCGGACAGGGTGAACATTCAGTACTTC.

The CDR3 region has the DNA TGTGCCATCAGTGAACAGGAACCCTCTGGCTACACCTTC. Translated, it gives CAISEQEPSGYTF. The chain combines TRBV10-3 with TRBJ1-2; D perhaps matches TRBD1 (5 bases). Per the germline V gene, CDR1 is ENHRY and CDR2 is SYGVKD. The V end was cut by 3 bases, the J end by 7 bases, with 12 bases between. This CDR3 has 13 amino acids.

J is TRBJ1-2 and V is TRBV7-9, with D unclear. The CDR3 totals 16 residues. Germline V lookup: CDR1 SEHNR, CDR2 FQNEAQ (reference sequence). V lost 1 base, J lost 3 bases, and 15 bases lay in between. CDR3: CASSLEGGFVDYGYTF. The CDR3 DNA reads TGTGCCAGCAGCTTAGAGGGAGGATTCGTAGACTATGGCTACACCTTC.

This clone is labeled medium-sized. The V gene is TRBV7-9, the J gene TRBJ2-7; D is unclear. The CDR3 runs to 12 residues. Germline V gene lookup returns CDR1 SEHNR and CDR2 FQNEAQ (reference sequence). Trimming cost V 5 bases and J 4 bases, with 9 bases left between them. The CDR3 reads CASSPSEYEQYF. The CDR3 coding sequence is TGTGCCAGCAGCCCCTCTGAGTACGAGCAGTACTTC.

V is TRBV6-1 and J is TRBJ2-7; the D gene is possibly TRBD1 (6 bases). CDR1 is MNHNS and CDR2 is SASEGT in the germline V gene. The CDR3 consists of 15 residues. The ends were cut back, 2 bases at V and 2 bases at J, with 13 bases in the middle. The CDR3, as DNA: TGTGCCAGCAGTGAAATCGCAGGGGAACCCTACGAGCAGTACTTC. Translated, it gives CASSEIAGEPYEQYF.

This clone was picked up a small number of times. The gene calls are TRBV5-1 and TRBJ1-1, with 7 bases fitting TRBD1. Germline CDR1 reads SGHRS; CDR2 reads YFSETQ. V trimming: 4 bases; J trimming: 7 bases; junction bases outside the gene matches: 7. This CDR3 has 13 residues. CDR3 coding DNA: TGCGCCAGCAGCCCGGGACAGCCTTTTGAAGCTTTCTTT. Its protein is CASSPGQPFEAFF.

CDR3 sequence: CASSSLTRGTYNSPLHF. DNA of the CDR3: TGTGCCAGCAGTTCACTTACCCGGGGCACCTATAATTCACCCCTCCACTTT. V is TRBV28 and J is TRBJ1-6; D perhaps matches TRBD1 (5 bases). Looked up from germline, CDR1 is MDHEN and CDR2 is SYDVKM. The V and J ends lost 4 bases and 2 bases respectively, with 15 bases between them. The CDR3 is made up of 17 amino acids.

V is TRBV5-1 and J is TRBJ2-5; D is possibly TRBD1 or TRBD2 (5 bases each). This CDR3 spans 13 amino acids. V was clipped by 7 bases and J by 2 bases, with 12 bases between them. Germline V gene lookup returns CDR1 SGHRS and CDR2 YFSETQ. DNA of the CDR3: TGCGCCAGCGGGACCCTAGCTCAAGAGACCCAGTACTTC. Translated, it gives CASGTLAQETQYF.

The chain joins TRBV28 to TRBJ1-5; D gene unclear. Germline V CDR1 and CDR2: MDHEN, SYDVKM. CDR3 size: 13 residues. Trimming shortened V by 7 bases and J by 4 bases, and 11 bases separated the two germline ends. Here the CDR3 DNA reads TGTGCCAGCAAACTCCAACCGAATCAGCCCCAGCATTTT. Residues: CASKLQPNQPQHF.

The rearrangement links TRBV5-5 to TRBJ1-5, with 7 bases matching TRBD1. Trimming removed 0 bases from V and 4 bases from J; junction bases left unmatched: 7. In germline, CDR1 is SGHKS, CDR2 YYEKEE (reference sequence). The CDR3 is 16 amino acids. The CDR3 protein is CASSLGGTVLNQPQHF. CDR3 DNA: TGTGCCAGCAGCTTGGGGGGGACAGTCCTTAATCAGCCCCAGCATTTT.

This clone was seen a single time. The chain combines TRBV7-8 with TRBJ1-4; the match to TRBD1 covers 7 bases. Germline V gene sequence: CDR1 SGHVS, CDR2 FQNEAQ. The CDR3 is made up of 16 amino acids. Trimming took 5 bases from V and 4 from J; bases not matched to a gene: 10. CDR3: CASSTADRANNEKLFF. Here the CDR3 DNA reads TGTGCCAGCAGCACCGCCGACAGGGCTAATAATGAAAAACTGTTTTTT. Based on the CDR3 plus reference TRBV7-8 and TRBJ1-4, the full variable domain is GAGVSQSPRYKVAKRGQDVALRCDPISGHVSLFWYQQALGQGPEFLTYFQNEAQLDKSGLPSDRFFAERPEGSVSTLKIQRTQQEDSAVYLCASSTADRANNEKLFFGSGTQLSVL.

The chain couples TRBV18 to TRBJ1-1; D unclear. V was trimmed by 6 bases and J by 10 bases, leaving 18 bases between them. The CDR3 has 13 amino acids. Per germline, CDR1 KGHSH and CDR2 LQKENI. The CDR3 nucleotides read TGTGCCAGCTCCGCCGCGGGGAGTAAGGGAGCTTTCTTT. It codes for CASSAAGSKGAFF.

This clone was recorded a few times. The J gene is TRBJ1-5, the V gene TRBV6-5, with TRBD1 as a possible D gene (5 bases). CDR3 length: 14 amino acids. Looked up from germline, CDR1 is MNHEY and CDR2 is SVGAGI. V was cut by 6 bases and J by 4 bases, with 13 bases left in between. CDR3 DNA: TGTGCCAGCAGCCCCGGACACCCAAATCAGCCCCAGCATTTT. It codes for CASSPGHPNQPQHF.

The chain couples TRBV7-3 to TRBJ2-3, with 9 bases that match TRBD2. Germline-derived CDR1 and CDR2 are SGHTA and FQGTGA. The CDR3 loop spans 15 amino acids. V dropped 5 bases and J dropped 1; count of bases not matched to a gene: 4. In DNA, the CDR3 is TGTGCCAGCAGCCCAGCGGGAGGCCGCACAGATACGCAGTATTTT. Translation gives CASSPAGGRTDTQYF. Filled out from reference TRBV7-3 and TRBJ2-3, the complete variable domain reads GAGVSQTPSNKVTEKGKYVELRCDPISGHTALYWYRQSLGQGPEFLIYFQGTGAADDSGLPNDRFFAVRPEGSVSTLKIQRTERGDSAVYLCASSPAGGRTDTQYFGPGTRLTVL.

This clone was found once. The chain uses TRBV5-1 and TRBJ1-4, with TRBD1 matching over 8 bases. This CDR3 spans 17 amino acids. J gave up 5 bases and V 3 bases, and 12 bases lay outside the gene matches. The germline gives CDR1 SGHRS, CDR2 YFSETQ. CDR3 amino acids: CASSYGQGGGQNEKLFF. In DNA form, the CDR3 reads TGCGCCAGCAGCTACGGACAGGGAGGAGGTCAGAATGAAAAACTGTTTTTT.

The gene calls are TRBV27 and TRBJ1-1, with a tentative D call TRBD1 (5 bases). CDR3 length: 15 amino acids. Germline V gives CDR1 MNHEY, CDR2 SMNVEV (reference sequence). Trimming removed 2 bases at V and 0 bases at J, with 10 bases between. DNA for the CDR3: TGTGCCAGCAGTTTACGGGGCGGGATGAACACTGAAGCTTTCTTT. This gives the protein CASSLRGGMNTEAFF.

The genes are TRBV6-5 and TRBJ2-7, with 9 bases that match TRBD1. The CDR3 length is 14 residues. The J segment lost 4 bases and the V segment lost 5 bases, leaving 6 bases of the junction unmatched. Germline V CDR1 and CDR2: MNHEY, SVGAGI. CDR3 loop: CASSDGQGWYEQYF. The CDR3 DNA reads TGTGCCAGCAGTGACGGACAGGGGTGGTACGAGCAGTACTTC.

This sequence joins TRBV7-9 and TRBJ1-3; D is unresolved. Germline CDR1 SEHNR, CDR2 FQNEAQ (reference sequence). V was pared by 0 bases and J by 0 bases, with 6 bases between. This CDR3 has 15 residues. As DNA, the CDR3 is TGTGCCAGCAGCTTAGCGTGGAGCTCTGGAAACACCATATATTTT. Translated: CASSLAWSSGNTIYF. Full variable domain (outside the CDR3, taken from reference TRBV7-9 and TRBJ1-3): DTGVSQNPRHKITKRGQNVTFRCDPISEHNRLYWYRQTLGQGPEFLTYFQNEAQLEKSRLLSDRFSAERPKGSFSTLEIQRTEQGDSAMYLCASSLAWSSGNTIYFGEGSWLTVV.

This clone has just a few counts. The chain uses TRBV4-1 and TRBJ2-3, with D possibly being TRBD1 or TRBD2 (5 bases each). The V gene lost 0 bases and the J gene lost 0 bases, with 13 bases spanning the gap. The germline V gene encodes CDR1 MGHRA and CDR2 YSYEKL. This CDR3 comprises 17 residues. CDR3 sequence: CASSQDGDGPSTDTQYF. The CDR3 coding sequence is TGCGCCAGCAGCCAAGATGGGGACGGCCCAAGCACAGATACGCAGTATTTT.

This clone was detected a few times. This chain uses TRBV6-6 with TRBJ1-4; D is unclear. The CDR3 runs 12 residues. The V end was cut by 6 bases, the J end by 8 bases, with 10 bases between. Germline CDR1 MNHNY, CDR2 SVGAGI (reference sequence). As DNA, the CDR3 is TGTGCCAGCAGCCTAGCTACAGAAAAACTGTTTTTT. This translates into CASSLATEKLFF.

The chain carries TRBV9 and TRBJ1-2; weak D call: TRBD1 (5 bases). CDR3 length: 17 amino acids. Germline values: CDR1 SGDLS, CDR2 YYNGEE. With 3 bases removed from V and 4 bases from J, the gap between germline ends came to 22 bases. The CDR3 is CASSDFSRAWGSYGYTF. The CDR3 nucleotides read TGTGCCAGCAGCGATTTTTCCCGTGCCTGGGGGAGCTATGGCTACACCTTC.

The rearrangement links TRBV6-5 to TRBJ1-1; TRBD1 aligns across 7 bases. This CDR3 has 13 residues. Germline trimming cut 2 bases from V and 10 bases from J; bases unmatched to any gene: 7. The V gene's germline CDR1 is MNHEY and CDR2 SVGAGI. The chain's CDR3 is CASSYRGGEGAFF. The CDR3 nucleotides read TGTGCCAGCAGTTACAGAGGGGGCGAGGGAGCTTTCTTT.